This is a list of T cell receptor beta chains from one sample in a study of blood T cell repertoires in COVID-19. Clones were sequenced by immunoSEQ multiplex PCR, and TCRdb holds only the in-frame ones, with some missing. The sample shows 350,000 to 400,000 clones, roughly 90% of them seen only once. The source material was peripheral blood. The receptors were sampled from a woman aged 25-40 years with COVID-19, enrolled during active disease. Each CDR3 is given with its conserved first and last residue. D genes are given only for firm matches. Where a row states a size, it is once, few, many or the class of an expanded clone; other rows omit it.

>NA|NA|TRBJ1-4|TRBV19
TGTGCCAGTAGTATAGTTTTGGGAGGAACGGCAACTAATGAAAAACTGTTTTTT
CASSIVLGGTATNEKLFF
>NA|NA|TRBJ2-5|TRBV5-5
TGTGCCAGCAGCGTCCGCCAAGAGACCCAGTACTTC
CASSVRQETQYF
>NA|TRBD2|TRBJ2-1|TRBV5-4
TGTGCCAGCAGCCCTGGGACTAGCGGGGCCTCCTACAATGAGCAGTTCTTC
CASSPGTSGASYNEQFF
>NA|NA|TRBJ1-2|TRBV5-1
TGCGCCAGCAGCTTAGTACGGGGAAACTATGGCTACACCTTC
CASSLVRGNYGYTF
>NA|TRBD1|TRBJ2-7|TRBV19
TGTGCCAGTAGTATGAAAGGAACAGGGGGTAAGCGCGAGCAGTACTTC
CASSMKGTGGKREQYF
>few|TRBD1|TRBJ2-7|TRBV4-3
TGCGCCAGCAGCCAAGACGTTCAGGGGGCCGGAATCGAGCAGTACTTC
CASSQDVQGAGIEQYF
>NA|TRBD2|TRBJ2-5|TRBV5-1
TGCGCCAGCAGCTTAGGACTAGCGGGAGGCCAAGAGACCCAGTACTTC
CASSLGLAGGQETQYF
>once|TRBD2|TRBJ2-5|TRBV7-2
TGTGCCAGCAGCGTAATAGCGGGGGGGCCATGGGAGACCCAGTACTTC
CASSVIAGGPWETQYF
>NA|NA|TRBJ1-6|TRBV6-2/TRBV6-3
TGTGCCAGCAGTTACTCGAAATTTCAGCAGGGTATGAATTCACCCCTCCACTTT
CASSYSKFQQGMNSPLHF
>NA|NA|TRBJ1-2|TRBV28
TGTGCCAGCAGTTCCGCGTGGGAGTCAAACACCTTC
CASSSAWESNTF
>NA|TRBD1|TRBJ1-1|TRBV5-1
TGCGCCAGCAGCTTTCTGGGACAGGGAGGCGCTGAAGCTTTCTTT
CASSFLGQGGAEAFF
>NA|NA|TRBJ1-1|TRBV28
TGTGCCAGCAGTTTATACAGGGAAGCTTTCTTT
CASSLYREAFF
>NA|TRBD1|TRBJ1-6|TRBV7-9
TGTGCCAGCAGCCCAGCGGGACAGGGACTCTATAATTCACCCCTCCACTTT
CASSPAGQGLYNSPLHF
>NA|NA|TRBJ2-7|TRBV4-3
TGCGCCAGCAGCCAAACTCGAACCTACGAGCAGTACTTC
CASSQTRTYEQYF
>NA|NA|TRBJ2-6|TRBV4-1
TGCGCCAGCAGCCCCCTGGCCGGGACACCCCATTTCTCTGGGGCCAACGTCCTGACTTTC
CASSPLAGTPHFSGANVLTF
>NA|TRBD1|TRBJ1-4|TRBV7-2
TGTGCCAGCAGCGCCCCCGGGGACAGGGCACATGAAAAACTGTTTTTT
CASSAPGDRAHEKLFF
>NA|NA|TRBJ2-5|TRBV4-3
TGCGCCAGCAGCCAAGATTGGAGCTCCCAAGAGACCCAGTACTTC
CASSQDWSSQETQYF
>NA|NA|TRBJ1-4|TRBV12-3/TRBV12-4
TGTGCCAGCAGTTTTTTGGAGTCCCGAAAACTGTTTTTT
CASSFLESRKLFF
>NA|TRBD2|TRBJ2-3|TRBV6-6
TGTGCCAGCAATAGGCCGGGAGGCGATACGCAGTATTTT
CASNRPGGDTQYF
>NA|TRBD1|TRBJ1-4|TRBV5-1
TGCGCCAGCAGCCACCGGGACAGGGATGCGTCTGAAAAACTGTTTTTT
CASSHRDRDASEKLFF
>NA|TRBD1|TRBJ1-2|TRBV28
TGTGCCAGCAGTGCCGGGACAGGGTTTGGGGGCTACACCTTC
CASSAGTGFGGYTF
>NA|TRBD1|TRBJ2-7|TRBV5-1
TGCGCCAGCAGCGGGCCGGGACAGGCCTACGAGCAGTACTTC
CASSGPGQAYEQYF
>NA|TRBD1|TRBJ1-6|TRBV19
TGTGCCAGTACGTTCGGGACAGGGTATAATTCACCCCTCCACTTT
CASTFGTGYNSPLHF
>NA|TRBD2|TRBJ2-3|TRBV5-6
TGTGCCAGCAGCTTGGGCGGGAGGACAGATACGCAGTATTTT
CASSLGGRTDTQYF
>once|NA|TRBJ2-1|TRBV28
TGTGCCAGCAGTTTGACAGAGATCTCCTACAATGAGCAGTTCTTC
CASSLTEISYNEQFF
>NA|NA|TRBJ2-2|TRBV5-1
TGCGCCAGCAGCTCTACGGGGAACACCGGGGAGCTGTTTTTT
CASSSTGNTGELFF
>once|NA|TRBJ1-5|TRBV4-1
TGCGCCAGCAGCCCCCTACAGGGTCCCCCTCAGCCCCAGCATTTT
CASSPLQGPPQPQHF
>once|TRBD2|TRBJ2-1|TRBV24-1
TGTGCCACCAGTCCCCCCGCCGGACTAGGGTCCTACAATGAGCAGTTCTTC
CATSPPAGLGSYNEQFF
>NA|NA|TRBJ1-4|TRBV30
TGTGCCTGGGAAGGGGGTAGGCTTGAAAAACTGTTTTTT
CAWEGGRLEKLFF